This T cell receptor beta chain was captured in a study of shared clonotypes between healthy human individuals. Whole-study context: Donors consisted of two women and a few men between 18 and 49. Study observations and caveats: Only blood underwent sampling, and tissue repertoires likely differ. Among the subsets, naive ones generally showed larger estimated richness than memory ones.

On this clone itself: The target antigen is unknown.

V gave up 7 bases and J gave up 2 bases, with 15 bases separating them. CDR3 length equals 15 residues. The V gene's germline CDR1 is MDHEN and CDR2 SYDVKM. Original processing methods: ImmunoSEQ supplied junction-only sequences lacking quality scores, so filtering was different. This table comes from immunoSEQ multiplex PCR, and its TCRdb copy is limited to in-frame clones, with some not included. V and J calls and clone size are as listed in that table; D and trimming were resolved from the DNA. The table lists hundreds of thousands of clones, around three quarters of them singletons, with 1.5% to 2% in the top ten.

V and J are TRBV28 and TRBJ2-1, with D perhaps TRBD2 (5 bases). What was sequenced was memory CD4+ T cells sorted from blood. Subset described: CD45RA-negative fraction. The TCR was taken from a woman in her twenties or thirties in good health. The CDR3 protein is CASTRDPGTYNEQFF. In nucleotides, the CDR3 is TGTGCCAGCACCCGTGATCCCGGGACCTACAATGAGCAGTTCTTC.